This T cell receptor (beta chain) was identified in a study of blood T cell repertoires in COVID-19. Data came from immunoSEQ multiplex PCR; TCRdb stores just in-frame clones and leaves some out. The repertoire consists of about 160,000 clones, with roughly 84% occurring once and the leading ten covering over 15%. Germline V gives CDR1 MDHEN, CDR2 SYDVKM. V was clipped by 2 bases and J by 2 bases, with 10 bases between them. CDR3 length: 14 residues. This chain joins TRBV28 and TRBJ2-7; no firm D call. Sequencing was carried out using PBMCs or T cells enriched from blood (not recorded which). The TCR comes from a man aged 55 to 70 who had recovered from COVID-19. In DNA, the CDR3 is TGTGCCAGCAGTTTACAGGCCAGAACCTACGAGCAGTACTTC. Protein product: CASSLQARTYEQYF.